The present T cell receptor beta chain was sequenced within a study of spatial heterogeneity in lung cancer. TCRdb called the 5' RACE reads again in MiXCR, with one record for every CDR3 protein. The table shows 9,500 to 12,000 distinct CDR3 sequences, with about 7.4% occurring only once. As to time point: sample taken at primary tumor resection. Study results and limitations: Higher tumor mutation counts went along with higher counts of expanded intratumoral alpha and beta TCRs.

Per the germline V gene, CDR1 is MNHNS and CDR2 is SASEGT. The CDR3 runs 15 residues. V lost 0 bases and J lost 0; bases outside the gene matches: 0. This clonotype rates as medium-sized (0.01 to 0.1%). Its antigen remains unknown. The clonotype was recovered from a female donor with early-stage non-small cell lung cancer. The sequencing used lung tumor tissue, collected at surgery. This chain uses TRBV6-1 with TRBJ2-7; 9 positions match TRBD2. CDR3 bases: TGTGCCAGCAGTGAAGCTAGCGGGGGCTCCTACGAGCAGTACTTC. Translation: CASSEASGGSYEQYF.